This entry lists 20 T cell receptor beta chains sequenced from one sample in a study of cytomegalovirus exposure and HLA in healthy donors. PCR primers comprised 60 Vbeta and 13 Jbeta primers. Clones were sequenced by immunoSEQ multiplex PCR, and TCRdb holds only the in-frame ones, with some missing. The top ten clones hold less than 4% of a sample with some 120,000 clones, around 74% of them seen once. Source material: PBMCs. The receptors were gathered from a man aged 25 to 45 in good health and CMV-seronegative.

The rearrangement joins TRBV14 to TRBJ2-5; D gene ambiguous. In germline, CDR1 is SGHDN, CDR2 FVKESK. This CDR3 spans 13 amino acids. The germline V and J ends were trimmed by 2 bases and 1 base, with 5 bases remaining between them. The CDR3 here is CASSQTVQETQYF. The CDR3 nucleotides read TGTGCCAGCAGCCAAACGGTCCAAGAGACCCAGTACTTC. The variable domain in full, completed from reference TRBV14 and TRBJ2-5, reads EAGVTQFPSHSVIEKGQTVTLRCDPISGHDNLYWYRRVMGKEIKFLLHFVKESKQDESGMPNNRFLAERTGGTYSTLKVQPAELEDSGVYFCASSQTVQETQYFGPGTRLLVL.

This clone was seen more than once but under ten times. The chain uses TRBV5-1 and TRBJ1-5, with TRBD1 as a possible D gene (5 bases). Deletions cut 3 bases from V and 6 bases from J, with 16 bases between. The CDR3 has 15 residues. The germline V gene encodes CDR1 SGHRS and CDR2 YFSETQ. CDR3 amino acids: CASSSAGGDGQPQHF. As DNA, the CDR3 is TGCGCCAGCAGCTCGGCCGGAGGGGACGGTCAGCCCCAGCATTTT.

The chain links TRBV7-9 to TRBJ2-7; TRBD1 matches at 9 bases. Unmatched junction bases numbered 8, after V lost 4 bases and J lost 7 bases. This CDR3 has 14 amino acids. Germline CDR1 reads SEHNR; CDR2 reads FQNEAQ (reference sequence). The CDR3 protein is CASSYDRGVGEQYF. In DNA, the CDR3 is TGTGCCAGCAGCTATGACAGGGGGGTGGGGGAGCAGTACTTC. Using reference TRBV7-9 and TRBJ2-7 for the parts outside the CDR3, the full variable domain is DTGVSQNPRHKITKRGQNVTFRCDPISEHNRLYWYRQTLGQGPEFLTYFQNEAQLEKSRLLSDRFSAERPKGSFSTLEIQRTEQGDSAMYLCASSYDRGVGEQYFGPGTRLTVT.

This clone came up a few times. This rearrangement joins TRBV19 to TRBJ2-7; 9 bases fit TRBD1. CDR1 is LNHDA, CDR2 SQIVND, per germline (reference sequence). The trim removed 5 bases at V and 4 bases at J, leaving 6 bases unmatched. The CDR3 loop spans 14 amino acids. This chain's CDR3 is CASSLTGGNYEQYF. Written as DNA, the CDR3 is TGTGCCAGTAGTTTGACAGGGGGAAATTACGAGCAGTACTTC. The variable domain in full, completed from reference TRBV19 and TRBJ2-7, reads DGGITQSPKYLFRKEGQNVTLSCEQNLNHDAMYWYRQDPGQGLRLIYYSQIVNDFQKGDIAEGYSVSREKKESFPLTVTSAQKNPTAFYLCASSLTGGNYEQYFGPGTRLTVT.

This sequence joins TRBV27 and TRBJ2-2; D remains unclear. This CDR3 is 13 amino acids long. The V end lost 7 bases, the J end lost 3 bases, and 9 bases lay between the germline ends. Germline loops: CDR1 MNHEY, CDR2 SMNVEV (reference sequence). Here the CDR3 reads CASTTLDTGELFF. The CDR3 DNA reads TGTGCCAGCACCACTTTGGACACCGGGGAGCTGTTTTTT.

This chain connects TRBV7-9 to TRBJ2-7, with D possibly TRBD1 on 5 matching bases. The V end lost 5 bases, the J end lost 5 bases, and 19 bases lay between the germline ends. This CDR3 is built from 15 residues. CDR1 is SEHNR, CDR2 FQNEAQ, per germline (reference sequence). As DNA, the CDR3 is TGTGCCAGCAGCCTGGCCGTCGCAGGGTTAAACGAGCAGTACTTC. This gives the protein CASSLAVAGLNEQYF.

The rearrangement joins TRBV7-2 to TRBJ1-5, with a weak D call TRBD1 (6 bases). The ends were cut back, 1 base at V and 11 bases at J, with 18 bases in the middle. The CDR3 loop spans 15 amino acids. CDR1 is SGHTA, CDR2 FQGNSA, per germline. The DNA for the CDR3 is TGTGCCAGCAGCTTAGTGGGGAAGGGGGTGTCGGCCCAGCATTTT. The encoded protein is CASSLVGKGVSAQHF.

The table lists this clone with a count of one. The chain recombines TRBV6-5 with TRBJ2-7; D is perhaps TRBD2 (6 bases). The CDR3 runs to 13 residues. Germline CDR1 reads MNHEY; CDR2 reads SVGAGI. Deletions cut 6 bases from V and 5 bases from J, with 14 bases between. CDR3 in amino acids: CASRSGTLHEQYF. Here the CDR3 DNA reads TGTGCCAGCAGATCCGGGACTTTACACGAGCAGTACTTC.

V usage is TRBV6-6 and J usage is TRBJ1-2; D perhaps matches TRBD1 (5 bases). The germline V gene has CDR1 MNHNY and CDR2 SVGAGI (reference sequence). CDR3 length equals 13 residues. The V and J ends lost 5 bases and 2 bases respectively, with 9 bases between them. The CDR3 DNA follows: TGTGCCAGCAGTCGACAGCTCAACTATGGCTACACCTTC. It specifies CASSRQLNYGYTF.

The genes are TRBV6-5 and TRBJ2-3; TRBD1 matches at 8 bases. V lost 2 bases to trimming and J lost 1 base; unmatched junction nucleotides: 2. The CDR3 runs 15 residues. Germline V lookup: CDR1 MNHEY, CDR2 SVGAGI. CDR3: CASSYDRGGTDTQYF. The CDR3 DNA reads TGTGCCAGCAGTTACGACAGGGGTGGCACAGATACGCAGTATTTT.

The CDR3 nucleotides are TGTGCCAGCAGGCCGGGACAGGGGGCTCTCGGCTACACCTTC. Translating it yields CASRPGQGALGYTF. V usage is TRBV6-5 and J usage is TRBJ1-2; 12 bases agree with TRBD1. The CDR3 runs 14 residues. The V segment lost 6 bases and the J segment 8 bases; nucleotides outside the gene matches: 7. Germline V gene lookup returns CDR1 MNHEY and CDR2 SVGAGI.

The chain carries TRBV14 and TRBJ2-3; TRBD1 might be the D (5 bases). Deletions cut 8 bases from V and 4 bases from J, with 16 bases between. Per the germline V gene, CDR1 is SGHDN and CDR2 is FVKESK. The CDR3 sequence is 14 residues long. CDR3 sequence: CASAWQGVADTQYF. CDR3 sequence (DNA): TGTGCCAGCGCTTGGCAGGGTGTGGCAGATACGCAGTATTTT.

This rearrangement joins TRBV27 to TRBJ2-3; perhaps TRBD1 as D (5 bases). V shed 7 bases and J shed 2 bases, with 19 bases lying between them. The CDR3 sequence is 16 residues long. CDR1 MNHEY and CDR2 SMNVEV come from the germline V gene (reference sequence). The CDR3 region is CASTQRDGHNTDTQYF. Written as DNA, the CDR3 is TGTGCCAGCACCCAGAGAGACGGACATAACACAGATACGCAGTATTTT.

The chain has TRBV6-6 and TRBJ2-3; no clear D gene. Trimming removed 2 bases at V and 1 base at J, with 10 bases between. This CDR3 has 15 amino acids. Germline CDR1 MNHNY, CDR2 SVGAGI (reference sequence). CDR3 coding DNA: TGTGCCAGCAGTTACCTCCCCCCAGGCACAGATACGCAGTATTTT. Translation: CASSYLPPGTDTQYF.

The gene calls are TRBV9 and TRBJ2-3, with D possibly matching TRBD1 (5 bases). The CDR3 sequence is 16 residues long. Trimming removed 0 bases at V and 6 bases at J, with 17 bases between. CDR1 SGDLS and CDR2 YYNGEE come from the germline V gene. The CDR3 DNA is TGTGCCAGCAGCGTAGGACCAGACAGAACTGTTGATACGCAGTATTTT. It encodes CASSVGPDRTVDTQYF.

V usage is TRBV6-1 and J usage is TRBJ2-7; possibly TRBD1 for D (6 bases). Trimming removed 3 bases from V and 9 bases from J, with 9 bases in between. Germline V gives CDR1 MNHNS, CDR2 SASEGT. This CDR3 is 11 amino acids long. Here the CDR3 reads CASSDRGAQYF. In nucleotides, the CDR3 is TGTGCCAGCAGTGACAGGGGTGCGCAGTACTTC.

This clone was counted between two and nine times. The CDR3 reads CASTLAGNEQFF. The CDR3 bases are TGTGCCAGCACCCTGGCGGGTAATGAGCAGTTCTTC. The chain employs TRBV7-2 and TRBJ2-1; a possible D gene is TRBD2 (5 bases). Trimming left V 7 bases short and J 7 bases short, with 11 bases between. The CDR3 sequence is 12 residues long. Germline loops: CDR1 SGHTA, CDR2 FQGNSA.

J is TRBJ1-5 and V is TRBV30; D gene unclear. Trimming cost V 1 base and J 5 bases, with 9 bases left between them. Germline-derived CDR1 and CDR2 are GTSNPN and SVGIG (reference sequence). The CDR3 runs to 13 residues. DNA of the CDR3: TGTGCCTGGAGTGGGGTTCAGGATCAGCCCCAGCATTTT. It specifies CAWSGVQDQPQHF.

The V and J genes are TRBV29-1 and TRBJ1-2, with 9 bases fitting TRBD1. Per germline, CDR1 SQVTM and CDR2 ANQGSEA. The length of the CDR3 is 12 residues. V was clipped by 7 bases and J by 8 bases; unmatched bases: 8. As DNA, the CDR3 is TGCAGCGGGGGACAGGGCGCAGAAGGCTACACCTTC. Protein: CSGGQGAEGYTF.

The J gene is TRBJ2-7, the V gene TRBV5-4, with D unclear. Between the trimmed V and J ends, which lost 5 bases and 3 bases, there was a span of 12 bases. This CDR3 comprises 13 residues. The germline CDR1 and CDR2 sequences are SGHNT and YYREEE (reference sequence). The CDR3 nucleotides read TGTGCCAGCAGAGTTGATGCTAGCTACGAGCAGTACTTC. Its protein is CASRVDASYEQYF. The full variable domain, in which reference TRBV5-4 and TRBJ2-7 provide the parts outside the CDR3, is ETGVTQSPTHLIKTRGQQVTLRCSSQSGHNTVSWYQQALGQGPQFIFQYYREEENGRGNFPPRFSGLQFPNYSSELNVNALELDDSALYLCASRVDASYEQYFGPGTRLTVT.